The T cell receptor (beta chain) under discussion was sequenced for a study of T cells in Graves' hyperthyroidism and ophthalmopathy. The CDR3 loop spans 14 amino acids. CDR1 and CDR2 from the germline V gene are LNHDA and SQIVND (reference sequence). V dropped 4 bases and J dropped 1 base, with 10 bases sitting between them. This clonotype was found many times. Amplified TCR beta CDR3 regions came from RNA transcripts. An initial round of RT-PCR targeting the TCR CDR3 relied on the HTBI primer set. TCRdb re-called the multiplex PCR reads with MiXCR, one entry per CDR3 protein. The sample has nearly 250,000 distinct CDR3 sequences, around 24% seen once.

The chain links TRBV19 to TRBJ1-1, with no clear D. The sample taken for sequencing was blood. The source of this sequence is a woman between 35 and 50 years old with Graves' ophthalmopathy. This CDR3 is CASSNPGRNTEAFF. CDR3 nucleotide sequence: TGTGCCAGTAGTAACCCCGGGAGGAACACTGAAGCTTTCTTT.